A selection of T cell receptor beta chains follows, all from one sample in a study of shared clonotypes between healthy human individuals. Only in-frame clones appear in the TCRdb table, and some are missing; sequencing was by immunoSEQ multiplex PCR. The repertoire includes about 700,000 clones, about 90% of them detected once, and about a quarter sits in the top ten. The sequencing sample was made of naive CD8+ T cells sorted from blood. Source of these receptors: a man in his thirties or forties in good health. Both conserved end residues are part of each CDR3. The order of the fields is V gene, J gene, CDR3 protein.

>TRBV27|TRBJ2-7
CASSFLQGLNEQYF
>TRBV15|TRBJ1-5
CATSPAGWLSNQPQHF
>TRBV7-6|TRBJ2-1
CASSLWPGGETDNEQLF
>TRBV7-2|TRBJ2-5
CASSFLIFGETQYF
>TRBV4-1|TRBJ1-1
CASSTRAENTEAFF
>TRBV29-1|TRBJ2-7
CSVDLDSYEQYF
>TRBV4-2|TRBJ2-5
CASSPGGEWAQYF
>TRBV11-2|TRBJ2-7
CASYMDEEGDEQYF
>TRBV4-1|TRBJ2-5
CASSQEVGWDTEETQYF
>TRBV7-9|TRBJ1-5
CASSLARRGLTFSNQPQHF
>TRBV19|TRBJ1-4
CASSIAGRGQGANEKLFF
>TRBV2|TRBJ1-1
CASRGVGVTEAFF
>TRBV10-1|TRBJ2-7
CASSGPKIPGTSGSIYEQYF
>TRBV7-2|TRBJ1-5
CASSLAPDRGQPQHF
>TRBV5-5|TRBJ2-3
CASSLGLAGGPDTQYF
>TRBV11-2|TRBJ2-7
CASSLEGAVGGFYEQYF
>TRBV7-8|TRBJ2-3
CASSLSFSTDTQYF
>TRBV2|TRBJ2-7
CASSVGLAGIYEQYF
>TRBV5-6|TRBJ2-7
CASSWTPGLNSSYEQYF
>TRBV13|TRBJ2-1
CASSPRGAFEQFF
>TRBV27|TRBJ2-7
CASSPRVGGGYEQYF
>TRBV27|TRBJ2-1
CASSQGAGYNEQFF
>TRBV10-3|TRBJ2-3
CAISEWGTDTQYF
>TRBV7-9|TRBJ2-1
CASSLELREQFF
>TRBV30|TRBJ2-1
CAWGQGSSYNEQFF
>TRBV25-1|TRBJ2-2
CASSEVPGTGELFF
>TRBV7-8|TRBJ1-1
CASSLALQVGVTEAFF
>TRBV28|TRBJ2-2
CASSLRFQGANTGELFF
>TRBV28|TRBJ1-4
CASNPGTGVTTNEKLFF